This T cell receptor (beta chain) emerged from a study of blood T cells in healthy people across ages. Sample-barcoded 5' priming and a J-beta primer mix drove a second PCR of 7 to 11 cycles. Each CDR3 protein gets one entry after TCRdb re-called the 5' RACE reads with MiXCR. This sample yields some 640,000 distinct CDR3 sequences, of which around 49% are seen a single time; about 32% belongs to the top ten. A minimum of 6 micrograms of total RNA was extracted per sample. V dropped 5 bases and J dropped 7 bases, with 19 bases sitting between them. The CDR3 is 15 residues long. Per the germline V gene, CDR1 is LGHNA and CDR2 is YNFKEQ.

Sequences were obtained from blood. The chain uses TRBV4-2 and TRBJ2-3, with D perhaps matching TRBD2 (5 bases). The receptor was isolated from a woman aged 60 to 75 in good health. CDR3 loop: CASSSQRTVAYTQYF. As DNA, the CDR3 is TGTGCCAGCAGCTCCCAGCGGACCGTCGCCTATACGCAGTATTTT.